Following are 14 T cell receptor beta chains from one sample sequenced in a study of cytomegalovirus exposure and HLA in healthy donors. Use of 60 Vbeta and 13 Jbeta primers characterized the PCR. Clones were read by immunoSEQ multiplex PCR, and TCRdb kept only the in-frame ones, dropping some. The sample records 150,000 to 200,000 clones, around 80% being singletons. The sample taken for sequencing was PBMCs. Receptor source: a woman aged 35 to 49 in good health and CMV-seronegative.

V and J are TRBV5-1 and TRBJ1-2; TRBD1 aligns across 8 bases. Germline V CDR1 and CDR2: SGHRS, YFSETQ. The J segment lost 8 bases and the V segment lost 3 bases, leaving 15 bases of the junction unmatched. This CDR3 spans 16 amino acids. DNA for the CDR3: TGCGCCAGCAGCTCCGAAACCCAGGGGGCTACGCGAGGCTACACCTTC. As protein: CASSSETQGATRGYTF.

As for this clone: Germline is not matched at one junction end, which may reflect a read error. The rearrangement joins TRBV7-9 to TRBJ2-5, with a tentative D call TRBD2 (6 bases). CDR3 length: 19 residues. Per the germline V gene, CDR1 is SEHNR and CDR2 is FQNEAQ (reference sequence). CDR3 DNA sequence: TGTTCCAGCAGCTTAAGGGCGGGGCAAGCTTCTCAGTACCAAGAGACCCAGTACTTC. It specifies CSSSLRAGQASQYQETQYF.

The V and J genes are TRBV5-1 and TRBJ1-1, with D possibly being TRBD1 (5 bases). Germline V CDR1 and CDR2: SGHRS, YFSETQ. Trimming cost V 0 bases and J 1 base, with 13 bases left between them. CDR3 size: 16 residues. The CDR3 region has the DNA TGCGCCAGCAGCTTGGCCGGGGGGGGAGGGAACACTGAAGCTTTCTTT. Translating gives CASSLAGGGGNTEAFF. Combining the CDR3 with reference TRBV5-1 and TRBJ1-1 gives the whole variable domain KAGVTQTPRYLIKTRGQQVTLSCSPISGHRSVSWYQQTPGQGLQFLFEYFSETQRNKGNFPGRFSGRQFSNSRSEMNVSTLELGDSALYLCASSLAGGGGNTEAFFGQGTRLTVV.

The gene calls are TRBV2 and TRBJ2-3, with TRBD1 as a possible D gene (6 bases). The CDR3 spans 14 residues. Trimming pared 8 bases from V and 2 bases from J, leaving 14 bases between. The germline V gene encodes CDR1 SNHLY and CDR2 FYNNEI. This chain's CDR3 is CASGERQVTDTQYF. CDR3 in DNA: TGTGCCAGCGGGGAAAGACAGGTCACAGATACGCAGTATTTT. Full variable domain (remainder filled in from reference TRBV2 and TRBJ2-3): EPEVTQTPSHQVTQMGQEVILRCVPISNHLYFYWYRQILGQKVEFLVSFYNNEISEKSEIFDDQFSVERPDGSNFTLKIRSTKLEDSAMYFCASGERQVTDTQYFGPGTRLTVL.

This chain joins TRBV19 and TRBJ2-3; 14 positions match TRBD2. Germline V gene sequence: CDR1 LNHDA, CDR2 SQIVND (reference sequence). The CDR3 spans 14 residues. The junction had 1 base not matched to a gene; V was cut back by 6 bases and J by 5 bases. CDR3 region: CASRGLAGVDTQYF. The CDR3 nucleotides are TGTGCCAGTAGGGGACTAGCGGGAGTAGATACGCAGTATTTT. The full variable domain, with the rest looked up from reference TRBV19 and TRBJ2-3, is DGGITQSPKYLFRKEGQNVTLSCEQNLNHDAMYWYRQDPGQGLRLIYYSQIVNDFQKGDIAEGYSVSREKKESFPLTVTSAQKNPTAFYLCASRGLAGVDTQYFGPGTRLTVL.

The chain carries TRBV10-3 and TRBJ2-1, with TRBD2 as a possible D gene (6 bases). V was cut by 6 bases and J by 5 bases, with 14 bases left in between. Per germline, CDR1 ENHRY and CDR2 SYGVKD. CDR3 length equals 14 residues. CDR3 sequence: CAIRTGLQDNEQFF. The CDR3 DNA reads as TGTGCCATCAGGACGGGACTCCAGGACAATGAGCAGTTCTTC.

V and J are TRBV18 and TRBJ2-5; 10 bases are shared with TRBD1. Per the germline V gene, CDR1 is KGHSH and CDR2 is LQKENI. The V gene end was trimmed by 1 base and the J gene end by 2 bases; junction bases not matched to a gene: 7. The CDR3 extends over 17 amino acids. CDR3 loop: CASSPRGQGTPQETQYF. CDR3 in DNA: TGTGCCAGCTCACCACGGGGACAGGGGACACCTCAAGAGACCCAGTACTTC.

The V call is TRBV4-3, the J call TRBJ2-7; 9 nucleotides line up with TRBD1. The CDR3 totals 15 residues. Germline V gene sequence: CDR1 LGHNA, CDR2 YSLEER. Trimming removed 4 bases from V and 0 bases from J; junction bases left unmatched: 4. In nucleotides, the CDR3 is TGCGCCAGCAGCCGAGGGACAGGGAGCTCCTACGAGCAGTACTTC. Amino acid sequence: CASSRGTGSSYEQYF.

The chain uses TRBV5-1 and TRBJ1-2; maybe TRBD1 (6 bases). This CDR3 region has 13 residues. Germline assignment: CDR1 SGHRS and CDR2 YFSETQ. Trimming cost V 4 bases and J 3 bases, with 10 bases left between them. CDR3 sequence reads: CASSPYRDYGYTF. The CDR3 DNA reads TGCGCCAGCAGCCCCTACAGGGACTATGGCTACACCTTC.

The table lists this clone with a few counts. The chain is built from TRBV9 and TRBJ2-6, with a tentative D call TRBD2 (6 bases). V was cut by 3 bases and J by 0 bases, with 10 bases left in between. The length of the CDR3 is 16 residues. Looked up from germline, CDR1 is SGDLS and CDR2 is YYNGEE. The CDR3 loop is CASSALGGSGANVLTF. The CDR3, as DNA: TGTGCCAGCAGCGCGTTGGGGGGCTCTGGGGCCAACGTCCTGACTTTC.

The chain uses TRBV6-1 and TRBJ1-1; the D gene is possibly TRBD1 (6 bases). This CDR3 has 13 residues. Germline CDR1 and CDR2: MNHNS and SASEGT. Trimming pared 4 bases from V and 4 bases from J, leaving 10 bases between. CDR3 protein: CASSGTVGTEAFF. CDR3 nucleotides: TGTGCCAGCAGTGGGACAGTGGGCACTGAAGCTTTCTTT.

V is TRBV11-3 and J is TRBJ2-6; D perhaps matches TRBD2 (5 bases). V gave up 5 bases and J gave up 2 bases, with 10 bases separating them. The CDR3 totals 15 residues. Germline-derived CDR1 and CDR2 are SGHNT and YENEEA. CDR3 region: CASSGGRTGANVLTF. DNA of the CDR3: TGTGCCAGCAGCGGAGGCCGCACTGGGGCCAACGTCCTGACTTTC.

This clone has a handful of counts. The rearrangement uses TRBV29-1 and TRBJ1-1; D is ambiguous. Trimming took 8 bases from V and 4 from J, leaving 8 bases between them. Germline V lookup: CDR1 SQVTM, CDR2 ANQGSEA. CDR3 length: 10 residues. The CDR3 loop is CSTGSTEAFF. Here the CDR3 DNA reads TGCAGCACTGGGAGCACTGAAGCTTTCTTT.

The J gene is TRBJ1-1, the V gene TRBV9; 7 bases line up with TRBD1. The CDR3 consists of 13 residues. The J segment lost 2 bases and the V segment lost 3 bases, leaving 1 base of the junction unmatched. The germline V gene encodes CDR1 SGDLS and CDR2 YYNGEE. DNA for the CDR3: TGTGCCAGCAGCGGACAGGGTAACACTGAAGCTTTCTTT. Its translation is CASSGQGNTEAFF. The full variable domain, in which reference TRBV9 and TRBJ1-1 provide the parts outside the CDR3, is DSGVTQTPKHLITATGQRVTLRCSPRSGDLSVYWYQQSLDQGLQFLIQYYNGEERAKGNILERFSAQQFPDLHSELNLSSLELGDSALYFCASSGQGNTEAFFGQGTRLTVV.